These 7 T cell receptor beta chains were all obtained from the same sample, sequenced in a study of T cell responses to AZD1222 COVID-19 vaccine. Clones were read by immunoSEQ multiplex PCR, and TCRdb kept only the in-frame ones, dropping some. This table has roughly 70,000 clones, 85% appearing once. Sample: peripheral blood, taken on day 0 of AZD1222 vaccination. The receptors were gathered from an adult in good health.

The genes are TRBV2 and TRBJ2-5, with TRBD2 as a possible D gene (7 bases). Germline lookup yields CDR1 SNHLY and CDR2 FYNNEI. V gave up 5 bases and J gave up 5 bases, with 18 bases separating them. The CDR3 extends over 15 amino acids. CDR3 coding DNA: TGTGCCAGCAGTTTTATCCGGGGGGCGGGGGAGACCCAGTACTTC. It codes for CASSFIRGAGETQYF.

The V call is TRBV6-4, the J call TRBJ2-7, with TRBD2 matching over 9 bases. This CDR3 is built from 14 residues. Trimming removed 3 bases from V and 0 bases from J; junction bases left unmatched: 0. Germline CDR1 reads MRHNA; CDR2 reads SNTAGT. CDR3 nucleotides: TGTGCCAGCAGTGAGCGGGAGGGCTCCTACGAGCAGTACTTC. Amino acids: CASSEREGSYEQYF.

The J gene is TRBJ2-2, the V gene TRBV6-4; TRBD2 is a possible D gene (6 bases). Germline loops: CDR1 MRHNA, CDR2 SNTAGT. The CDR3 covers 14 residues. V was pared by 3 bases and J by 3 bases, with 8 bases between. The CDR3: CASSEVADTGELFF. CDR3 nucleotides: TGTGCCAGCAGTGAAGTAGCGGACACCGGGGAGCTGTTTTTT.

The V gene is TRBV27, the J gene TRBJ1-6; D is possibly TRBD1 (6 bases). V was cut by 4 bases and J by 7 bases, with 8 bases left in between. Germline CDR1 is MNHEY and CDR2 is SMNVEV (reference sequence). This CDR3 has 13 amino acids. Here the CDR3 DNA reads TGTGCCAGCAGTTCCGGGACAAATTCACCCCTCCACTTT. Its translation: CASSSGTNSPLHF.

This clone appeared a single time. V and J are TRBV5-1 and TRBJ1-3; D call uncertain. Looked up from germline, CDR1 is SGHRS and CDR2 is YFSETQ. The CDR3 covers 15 residues. Trimming removed 0 bases from V and 6 bases from J, with 13 bases in between. CDR3 nucleotides: TGCGCCAGCAGCTTGGATCGGGTGCCGCAAAACACCATATATTTT. It codes for CASSLDRVPQNTIYF.

V is TRBV5-1 and J is TRBJ2-2; D uncertain. Trimming removed 4 bases from V and 4 bases from J, with 14 bases in between. Germline assignment: CDR1 SGHRS and CDR2 YFSETQ. This CDR3 region has 15 residues. The CDR3 nucleotides read TGCGCCAGCAGCCCTCTTCTAGACCTCACCGGGGAGCTGTTTTTT. Translated, it gives CASSPLLDLTGELFF.

A few counts support this clone. The J gene is TRBJ1-3, the V gene TRBV19; no firm D call. V lost 6 bases and J lost 2, with 17 bases in between. Germline CDR1 is LNHDA and CDR2 is SQIVND (reference sequence). The CDR3 sequence is 16 residues long. For the CDR3, the DNA is TGTGCCAGTAGCGACAATGGGGATTCAACTGGAAACACCATATATTTT. Protein sequence: CASSDNGDSTGNTIYF.